A single sample gave rise to the 28 T cell receptor beta chains below, sequenced in a study of CD8+CD57+ T cells in acquired aplastic anemia. Patients picked for sequencing had shown CD8+CD57+ cell expansion detected by flow cytometry. Genomic DNA served as template for TCR beta VDJ and CDR3 profiling. TCRdb re-derived calls from the reads in MiXCR, one entry per CDR3 protein. The sample shows around 250,000 distinct CDR3 sequences, approximately 79% of them seen only once. The sequenced sample was sorted CD4+, CD8+, or CD8+CD57+ T cells (not recorded which) from PBMCs. These receptors originate from a human donor with aplastic anemia.

This clonotype was picked up a small number of times. The CDR3 nucleotides are TGTGCCAGCAGTCCTGACAGGGGGGACTATGGCTACACCTTC. Its translation: CASSPDRGDYGYTF. The V gene is TRBV6-5, the J gene TRBJ1-2; 9 bases are shared with TRBD1. V was pared by 5 bases and J by 3 bases, with 4 bases of the junction left unmatched. Germline V CDR1 and CDR2: MNHEY, SVGAGI. The CDR3 contains 14 residues.

V is TRBV7-9 and J is TRBJ1-1, with a tentative D call TRBD1 (5 bases). The V and J ends lost 5 bases and 11 bases respectively, with 27 bases between them. CDR3 length: 16 amino acids. Germline values: CDR1 SEHNR, CDR2 FQNEAQ (reference sequence). This CDR3 is CASSVEGSYGANDAFF. CDR3 in DNA: TGTGCCAGCAGCGTGGAGGGTAGCTACGGGGCCAACGACGCTTTCTTT.

Note on this clonotype: Just one base apart from a much larger clone, this may be a read error. The CDR3 end shows no conserved phenylalanine or tryptophan, and so a read error is likely. It is unclear where the CDR3 begins or ends on the DNA, so no DNA is shown, and the CDR3 is as TCRdb lists it. This rearrangement joins TRBV7-9 to TRBJ2-3; the table calls TRBD2, which could not be checked here. The CDR3 spans 13 amino acids, including both terminal residues. Germline CDR1 SEHNR, CDR2 FQNEAQ (reference sequence). CDR3: CASSFERSGGSDY.

The chain combines TRBV7-8 with TRBJ2-3; 7 positions match TRBD2. The CDR3 has 13 residues. Germline loops: CDR1 SGHVS, CDR2 FQNEAQ. V lost 8 bases to trimming and J lost 13 bases; unmatched junction nucleotides: 15. CDR3 in DNA: TGTGCCAGCGGCTACGCGGGAGCACCTGAGAAGTATTTT. Amino acid sequence: CASGYAGAPEKYF.

This clonotype appeared once. The chain employs TRBV9 and TRBJ1-2; possible D gene TRBD1, 6 bases. V lost 3 bases and J 12 bases, leaving 24 bases between the germline ends. The CDR3 extends over 15 amino acids. Germline loops: CDR1 SGDLS, CDR2 YYNGEE. CDR3 amino acids: CASSGGQARNQPHTF. The CDR3 nucleotides read TGTGCCAGCAGCGGGGGGCAGGCCCGAAATCAGCCCCACACCTTC.

This clonotype was detected only once. The rearrangement uses TRBV7-2 and TRBJ2-5; possible D gene TRBD1, 6 bases. This CDR3 has 12 amino acids. In germline, CDR1 is SGHTA, CDR2 FQGNSA. The V and J ends lost 11 bases and 5 bases respectively, with 15 bases between them. The CDR3 DNA sequence: TGTGCCGGACAGTGGGCAGGGGAGACCCAGTACTTC. Its translation is CAGQWAGETQYF. Based on the CDR3 plus reference TRBV7-2 and TRBJ2-5, the full variable domain is GAGVSQSPSNKVTEKGKDVELRCDPISGHTALYWYRQSLGQGLEFLIYFQGNSAPDKSGLPSDRFSAERTGGSVSTLTIQRTQQEDSAVYLCAGQWAGETQYFGPGTRLLVL.

Remarks on this clonotype: One base away lies a much larger clone, so this may be a sequencing read error. The CDR3 here is CASSLTSGSGDKQQFF. The DNA for the CDR3 is TGTGCCAGCAGCTTGACTAGCGGGAGCGGAGATAAGCAGCAGTTCTTC. The gene calls are TRBV7-2 and TRBJ2-1; TRBD2 aligns across 12 bases. The CDR3 has 16 residues. CDR1 and CDR2 from the germline V gene are SGHTA and FQGNSA. Trimming at V came to 3 bases and at J to 11 bases, leaving 11 bases not matched to a gene. The entire variable domain, with the rest obtained from reference TRBV7-2 and TRBJ2-1, is as follows: GAGVSQSPSNKVTEKGKDVELRCDPISGHTALYWYRQSLGQGLEFLIYFQGNSAPDKSGLPSDRFSAERTGGSVSTLTIQRTQQEDSAVYLCASSLTSGSGDKQQFFGPGTRLTVL.

The gene calls are TRBV19 and TRBJ2-1, with 7 bases aligning to TRBD1. Germline V lookup: CDR1 LNHDA, CDR2 SQIVND (reference sequence). Trimming at V came to 9 bases and at J to 0 bases, leaving 11 bases not matched to a gene. The CDR3 totals 16 residues. The DNA of the CDR3 is TGTGCCAGCAGAGGAACCTACAGGGGCTCCTACAATGAGCAGTTCTTC. It yields the protein CASRGTYRGSYNEQFF.

Notes on this clonotype: Without the conserved terminal phenylalanine or tryptophan, this CDR3 likely stems from a read error. It is unclear where the CDR3 begins or ends on the DNA, so no DNA is shown, and the CDR3 is as TCRdb lists it. The rearrangement uses TRBV2 and TRBJ2-7; no DNA check was done on the table's D call, TRBD1. With termini counted, the CDR3 has 15 amino acids. Germline V lookup: CDR1 SNHLY, CDR2 FYNNEI. CDR3 region: CASGGGGTDTQYFDP.

Written as DNA, the CDR3 is TGTGCCAGCAGCCTCGAGGGGGCATACTATGGCTACACCTTC. Amino acid sequence: CASSLEGAYYGYTF. This chain joins TRBV7-9 and TRBJ1-2, with TRBD1 matching over 7 bases. J was trimmed by 3 bases and V by 5 bases; bases with no gene match: 6. The germline CDR1 and CDR2 sequences are SEHNR and FQNEAQ (reference sequence). CDR3 length: 14 amino acids. Combining the CDR3 with reference TRBV7-9 and TRBJ1-2 gives the whole variable domain DTGVSQNPRHKITKRGQNVTFRCDPISEHNRLYWYRQTLGQGPEFLTYFQNEAQLEKSRLLSDRFSAERPKGSFSTLEIQRTEQGDSAMYLCASSLEGAYYGYTFGSGTRLTVV.

A note on this clonotype: The DNA is left out, because the CDR3 cannot be placed on it with certainty; the CDR3 is given as TCRdb lists it. The V and J genes are TRBV7-8 and TRBJ1-5; the D call TRBD1 from the table was never checked on the DNA. Counting both end residues, the CDR3 totals 15 amino acids. Germline V gene sequence: CDR1 SGHVS, CDR2 FQNEAQ. CDR3 amino acids: CASSIVGQAVGPGHF.

This chain uses TRBV4-1 with TRBJ2-1; D gene unclear. Germline lookup yields CDR1 MGHRA and CDR2 YSYEKL. The V gene lost 1 base and the J gene lost 7 bases, with 14 bases spanning the gap. This CDR3 has 15 residues. The CDR3 sequence is CASSQGLAGKNEQFF. CDR3 DNA: TGCGCCAGCAGCCAAGGCCTTGCAGGTAAAAATGAGCAGTTCTTC.

The chain uses TRBV7-8 and TRBJ2-7; 7 bases align to TRBD2. Germline CDR1 is SGHVS and CDR2 is FQNEAQ. The V and J ends lost 0 bases and 13 bases, in that order; junction bases with no gene match: 15. The CDR3 is 15 residues long. As DNA, the CDR3 is TGTGCCAGCAGCTTAGCGGGAGGGCCCTATTCCCAGTATTACTTC. Its protein product is CASSLAGGPYSQYYF.

This clonotype came up many times. V usage is TRBV5-6 and J usage is TRBJ1-4, with D unclear. Germline-derived CDR1 and CDR2 are SGHDT and YYEEEE. V shed 4 bases and J shed 8 bases, with 15 bases lying between them. The CDR3 is 14 amino acids. The CDR3 region is CASSPGLGGEKLFF. The DNA for the CDR3 is TGTGCCAGCAGCCCGGGCCTAGGAGGGGAAAAACTGTTTTTT.

The chain recombines TRBV7-9 with TRBJ2-1; D may be TRBD2 (5 bases). The CDR3 sequence is 15 residues long. Germline CDR1 and CDR2: SEHNR and FQNEAQ (reference sequence). The V end was cut by 4 bases, the J end by 10 bases, with 20 bases between. The CDR3 spells CASSSQADGQREQFF. The CDR3 DNA sequence: TGTGCCAGCAGCTCCCAAGCGGACGGGCAGAGGGAGCAGTTCTTC.

This clonotype has a handful of counts. A much larger clone differs from this one at a single base, so this may be a read error. The chain employs TRBV9 and TRBJ1-1, with D unclear. Trimming pared 0 bases from V and 11 bases from J, leaving 20 bases between. CDR3 length: 15 amino acids. The germline V gene has CDR1 SGDLS and CDR2 YYNGEE. This CDR3 is CASSVGSDTQNFAFF. In DNA, the CDR3 is TGTGCCAGCAGCGTAGGGTCAGATACGCAGAATTTTGCTTTCTTT.

This clonotype has at least ten counts. The chain couples TRBV6-2 or TRBV6-3 to TRBJ2-7; maybe TRBD1 (5 bases). Germline V CDR1 and CDR2: MNHEY, SVGEGT. The CDR3 runs 15 residues. Trimming stripped 8 bases from V and 0 bases from J, with 17 bases between. CDR3: CASSDRRTHSYEQYF. CDR3 nucleotides: TGTGCCAGCTCAGACAGACGCACCCACTCCTACGAGCAGTACTTC.

On this clonotype itself: The junction and the germline gene differ at one end; a read error may be behind it. The chain couples TRBV15 to TRBJ2-5; D gene uncertain. Germline CDR1 LNHNV, CDR2 YYDKDF (reference sequence). There are 14 residues in the CDR3. Here the CDR3 DNA reads TGTGCCACCAGCAGGGGCTCGTGCCAAGCGACCAAGTACTTC. It codes for CATSRGSCQATKYF.

This chain connects TRBV5-6 to TRBJ2-7; a weak D match, TRBD2 (6 bases). Germline CDR1 SGHDT, CDR2 YYEEEE. CDR3 length equals 14 residues. CDR3 residues: CASSLGGEAYERYV. CDR3 bases: TGTGCCAGCAGCTTGGGGGGGGAGGCCTACGAGCGGTACGTC.

The count of this clonotype is one. The chain uses TRBV7-8 and TRBJ1-4; D remains ambiguous. The ends were cut back, 0 bases at V and 8 bases at J, with 19 bases in the middle. CDR1 SGHVS and CDR2 FQNEAQ come from the germline V gene. The CDR3 spans 17 residues. The CDR3 DNA sequence: TGTGCCAGCAGCTTAGCGGTTTTTACGGGAATGGACGAAAAACTGTTTTTT. Translating it yields CASSLAVFTGMDEKLFF.

The chain employs TRBV7-9 and TRBJ1-6, with D uncertain. Germline values: CDR1 SEHNR, CDR2 FQNEAQ (reference sequence). The CDR3 has 16 residues. Trimming shortened V by 6 bases and J by 15 bases, and 27 bases separated the two germline ends. The CDR3 DNA is TGTGCCAGCAGTAGGCGGGAGCGGTGCGAGCAGTCCCTCCTCCACTTT. Amino acids: CASSRRERCEQSLLHF.

This clonotype was recorded only once. The chain carries TRBV7-3 and TRBJ2-1, with unresolved D. Trimming left V 4 bases short and J 10 bases short, with 11 bases between. The germline CDR1 and CDR2 sequences are SGHTA and FQGTGA. CDR3 length: 12 residues. The CDR3 is CASSSSMGEQFF. The CDR3 nucleotides read TGTGCCAGCAGCTCATCCATGGGGGAGCAGTTCTTC.

This chain joins TRBV7-2 and TRBJ2-7; D is unresolved. Germline CDR1 and CDR2: SGHTA and FQGNSA. The length of the CDR3 is 13 residues. The V end lost 2 bases, the J end lost 4 bases, and 9 bases lay between the germline ends. Here the CDR3 DNA reads TGTGCCAGCAGCTTATCAAGGCGGTACGAGCAGTACTTC. Protein sequence: CASSLSRRYEQYF.

Turning to this clonotype: At one boundary the junction diverges from the germline segment, which might be a read error. The rearrangement links TRBV9 to TRBJ1-1; the D is unclear. In germline, CDR1 is SGDLS, CDR2 YYNGEE. The CDR3 runs to 14 residues. CDR3 protein: CASSQDWARNEPLF. DNA for the CDR3: TGTGCCAGCAGCCAAGATTGGGCCCGCAATGAGCCCCTCTTT.

Concerning this clonotype: One junction end does not reproduce the germline sequence, and a read error may be involved. The chain couples TRBV7-3 to TRBJ2-3; D is perhaps TRBD2 (5 bases). CDR1 is SGHTA, CDR2 FQGTGA, per germline. CDR3 length: 14 amino acids. CDR3 loop: CASYTGGLEEFFGF. The CDR3 DNA is TGTGCCAGCTATACGGGCGGGCTTGAGGAGTTCTTCGGGTTT.

This clonotype has at least ten counts. The conserved phenylalanine or tryptophan normally closing the CDR3 is absent here, so this likely arose from a read error. The DNA is left out, because the CDR3 cannot be placed on it with certainty; the CDR3 is given as TCRdb lists it. The chain employs TRBV7-8 and TRBJ2-1; the DNA was not used to check the table's D call, TRBD1. The CDR3 spans 13 residues, counting both ends. The germline CDR1 and CDR2 sequences are SGHVS and FQNEAQ. This chain's CDR3 is CASSLAGGPETQY.

With respect to this clonotype: This CDR3 is missing its conserved last phenylalanine or tryptophan, likely due to a read error. Because the CDR3's place on the DNA is in doubt, the DNA is left out and the CDR3 is given as listed by TCRdb. CDR3 amino acids: CATSDQKTLNEEFT. The chain couples TRBV24-1 to TRBJ2-1. The CDR3 extends over 14 residues, inclusive of both ends. The germline gives CDR1 KGHDR, CDR2 SFDVKD.

The chain has TRBV11-3 and TRBJ2-7; a possible D gene is TRBD1 (6 bases). Germline V gene sequence: CDR1 SGHNT, CDR2 YENEEA. Trimming pared 1 base from V and 1 base from J, leaving 20 bases between. The CDR3 length is 18 residues. CDR3 bases: TGTGCCAGCAGCTTAGGGGGGCAAGGGGCAGCCCTTTCCTACGAGCAGTACGTC. As protein: CASSLGGQGAALSYEQYV.